The 14 T cell receptor beta chains given below trace back to one sample, sequenced in a study of blood T cell repertoires in COVID-19. Repertoires were generated with immunoSEQ multiplex PCR, while TCRdb's copy carries only in-frame clones and drops some. The data hold fewer than 75,000 clones, with roughly 73% observed a single time. Sample: peripheral blood. The receptors derive from a woman in her sixties with acute or convalescent COVID-19.

The chain is built from TRBV10-3 and TRBJ1-2; D remains unclear. Deletions cut 0 bases from V and 4 bases from J, with 9 bases between. The CDR3 totals 14 residues. The germline V gene has CDR1 ENHRY and CDR2 SYGVKD. This CDR3 reads CAISESEEPYGYTF. CDR3 bases: TGTGCCATCAGTGAGTCAGAGGAGCCCTATGGCTACACCTTC.

The gene calls are TRBV4-2 and TRBJ1-2, with 7 bases identical to TRBD1. CDR1 and CDR2 (germline): LGHNA, YNFKEQ. The V and J ends lost 0 bases and 7 bases, in that order; junction bases with no gene match: 11. The CDR3 covers 16 residues. The CDR3 loop is CASSQDGGTEGVGYTF. DNA of the CDR3: TGTGCCAGCAGCCAAGATGGTGGGACAGAGGGTGTTGGCTACACCTTC.

This clone was seen a few times. Other DNA sequences within the sample encode an identical CDR3. This sequence joins TRBV14 and TRBJ2-2; 8 nucleotides match TRBD1. The CDR3 loop spans 15 amino acids. V gave up 2 bases and J gave up 4 bases; unmatched junction bases: 3. The germline V gene has CDR1 SGHDN and CDR2 FVKESK. The CDR3 is CASSQTGGSTGELFF. CDR3 nucleotide sequence: TGTGCCAGCAGCCAAACAGGGGGGAGCACCGGGGAGCTGTTTTTT.

The chain joins TRBV2 to TRBJ2-7; D gene unclear. The CDR3 runs 11 residues. Trimming left V 7 bases short and J 6 bases short, with 10 bases between. The germline CDR1 and CDR2 sequences are SNHLY and FYNNEI. The chain's CDR3 is CASKVSREQYF. Here the CDR3 DNA reads TGTGCCAGCAAAGTTAGCCGCGAGCAGTACTTC.

The V and J genes are TRBV6-5 and TRBJ2-3; 7 positions match TRBD1. V gave up 0 bases and J gave up 2 bases; unmatched junction bases: 5. Looked up from germline, CDR1 is MNHEY and CDR2 is SVGAGI. The CDR3 consists of 16 residues. The CDR3: CASSYSPRGFTDTQYF. CDR3 bases: TGTGCCAGCAGTTACTCGCCCAGGGGGTTCACAGATACGCAGTATTTT.

J is TRBJ1-4 and V is TRBV7-9; 9 bases are shared with TRBD1. CDR3 length: 16 amino acids. The germline CDR1 and CDR2 sequences are SEHNR and FQNEAQ (reference sequence). V was clipped by 3 bases and J by 4 bases; unmatched bases: 6. The DNA of the CDR3 is TGTGCCAGCAGCTTTAACCCGGGACAGGGTAATGAAAAACTGTTTTTT. Its translation: CASSFNPGQGNEKLFF.

Remarks on this clone: The junction departs from germline at one end; a sequencing error may be responsible. The chain joins TRBV7-7 to TRBJ2-5, with 8 bases fitting TRBD2. The germline CDR1 and CDR2 sequences are SSHAT and FNYEAQ (reference sequence). The CDR3 extends over 15 amino acids. CDR3 bases: TGTGCTAGCAGCTCCACGGGACTAGGCGGAGAGACCCAGTACTTC. Its translation is CASSSTGLGGETQYF.

The chain combines TRBV11-1 with TRBJ2-2, with D perhaps TRBD1 (6 bases). Germline V CDR1 and CDR2: SGHAT, FQDESV (reference sequence). Trimming took 5 bases from V and 6 from J, leaving 13 bases between them. This CDR3 spans 14 amino acids. In DNA form, the CDR3 reads TGTGCCAGCAGCGATACCACAGGGCCCGGGGAGCTGTTTTTT. Protein sequence: CASSDTTGPGELFF.

The chain uses TRBV18 and TRBJ2-2; D is uncertain. CDR1 is KGHSH, CDR2 LQKENI, per germline. The CDR3 is 14 amino acids. The germline V and J ends were trimmed by 2 bases and 1 base, with 5 bases remaining between them. CDR3 DNA sequence: TGTGCCAGCTCACCAAACAAGAACACCGGGGAGCTGTTTTTT. Amino acids: CASSPNKNTGELFF.

The chain couples TRBV6-1 to TRBJ2-2; the D gene is possibly TRBD2 (6 bases). Trimming cost V 2 bases and J 8 bases, with 15 bases left between them. The CDR3 is 15 amino acids. CDR1 MNHNS and CDR2 SASEGT come from the germline V gene. The CDR3 region has the DNA TGTGCCAGCAGTGAAATGGGCAGGGAGGTGGGGGAGCTGTTTTTT. Its protein product is CASSEMGREVGELFF.

The chain is built from TRBV29-1 and TRBJ2-3, with 11 positions matching TRBD2. The V gene end was trimmed by 0 bases and the J gene end by 2 bases; junction bases not matched to a gene: 7. Per germline, CDR1 SQVTM and CDR2 ANQGSEA. The CDR3 is 17 amino acids. CDR3 coding DNA: TGCAGCGTTGAAGATCAAACTAGCGGGGGAGCCACAGATACGCAGTATTTT. Its translation is CSVEDQTSGGATDTQYF.

In its sample, this clone was seen a few times. The V gene is TRBV9, the J gene TRBJ2-7, with D unresolved. Deletions cut 0 bases from V and 1 base from J, with 8 bases between. The CDR3 has 14 amino acids. Per the germline V gene, CDR1 is SGDLS and CDR2 is YYNGEE. In DNA form, the CDR3 reads TGTGCCAGCAGCGTAGGCGTTGAGTCCTACGAGCAGTACTTC. Its protein product is CASSVGVESYEQYF.

This clone appeared a single time. This could be a read error, since a much larger clone is one nucleotide away. Distinct nucleotide sequences in the sample also encode this CDR3. This sequence joins TRBV12-3 or TRBV12-4 and TRBJ1-1; D remains unclear. Trimming took 3 bases from V and 1 from J, leaving 6 bases between them. CDR3 length: 13 residues. The CDR3 sequence is CASSFTGNTEAFF. The CDR3 DNA reads TGTGCCAGCAGTTTTACGGGGAACACTGAAGCTTTCTTT.

J is TRBJ2-7 and V is TRBV6-4; 9 nucleotides agree with TRBD1. The CDR3 is 14 amino acids. Germline V gene data show CDR1 as MRHNA and CDR2 as SNTAGT. The trim removed 6 bases at V and 1 base at J, leaving 4 bases unmatched. CDR3 sequence: CASSPDRGSYEQYF. CDR3 DNA sequence: TGTGCCAGCAGCCCGGACAGGGGATCCTACGAGCAGTACTTC.